This entry lists 15 T cell receptor beta chains sequenced from one sample in a study of regulatory T cells in long-lasting Graves disease. This sample's time point: persistent/refractory GD, antithyroid drugs over 5 years with positive TRAb. PBMC RNA served as the TCR library source. Investigators prepared the TCR beta libraries by applying iRepertoire HTBI primers and Arm-PCR of CDR3 regions. TCRdb reprocessed the multiplex PCR reads via MiXCR and lists one record per CDR3 protein. The top ten clones hold roughly 7% of a sample with over 450,000 distinct CDR3 sequences, approximately 21% of them seen once. The sequences come from peripheral blood mononuclear cells (PBMCs), collected when the disease was refractory, from a patient treated with antithyroid drugs. The receptors were gathered from a female donor with Graves disease.

This clonotype was recorded many times. A read error may produce the germline difference seen at one junction end. The J gene is TRBJ2-5, the V gene TRBV11-2; possibly TRBD2 for D (6 bases). Germline loops: CDR1 SGHAT, CDR2 FQNNGV. The CDR3 spans 12 residues. The CDR3 sequence: CASTGGEETQYF. The CDR3 coding sequence is TGTGCCAGCACAGGAGGGGAAGAAACCCAGTACTTC.

This clonotype appeared a few times. The gene calls are TRBV12-5 and TRBJ2-1, with D unclear. Trimming cost V 3 bases and J 8 bases, with 14 bases left between them. CDR1 is LGHNT, CDR2 FRNRAP, per germline. The CDR3 consists of 14 residues. CDR3 nucleotide sequence: TGTGCTAGTGGTTTTGGCCAGTTACTATATGAGCAGTTCTTC. This codes for CASGFGQLLYEQFF. The complete variable domain, with remaining parts taken from reference TRBV12-5 and TRBJ2-1, reads DARVTQTPRHKVTEMGQEVTMRCQPILGHNTVFWYRQTMMQGLELLAYFRNRAPLDDSGMPKDRFSAEMPDATLATLKIQPSEPRDSAVYFCASGFGQLLYEQFFGPGTRLTVL.

This clonotype occurred a few times. A much larger clone differs from this one at a single base, so this may be a read error. The rearrangement links TRBV28 to TRBJ2-7; D is unresolved. The CDR3 loop spans 14 amino acids. CDR1 is MDHEN and CDR2 is SYDVKM in the germline V gene. The CDR3 protein is CACSTLYNTYEQYF. The CDR3 bases are TGTGCCTGCAGCACTCTATACAATACCTACGAGCAGTACTTC.

With regard to this clonotype: This likely stems from a read error, as it lies one base from a far larger clone. Here the CDR3 omits its conserved ending phenylalanine or tryptophan, so a read error is the likely source. The rearrangement joins TRBV7-9 to TRBJ1-1, with a tentative D call TRBD1 (6 bases). V dropped 5 bases and J dropped 0 bases, with 10 bases sitting between them. This CDR3 has 14 amino acids. The germline gives CDR1 SEHNR, CDR2 FQNEAQ (reference sequence). The CDR3 here is CASSPGTLNTEAFL. CDR3 coding DNA: TGTGCCAGCAGCCCCGGGACATTGAACACTGAAGCTTTCTTG.

In DNA form, the CDR3 reads TGTGCCAGCAGCCGGGAGGGGAGCGGAGCGGAAGCTTTCTTT. Protein product: CASSREGSGAEAFF. This rearrangement joins TRBV7-9 to TRBJ1-1, with D perhaps TRBD1 (5 bases). V lost 5 bases to trimming and J lost 8 bases, with 18 bases between them. This CDR3 has 14 amino acids. Germline lookup yields CDR1 SEHNR and CDR2 FQNEAQ (reference sequence).

This clonotype was observed a handful of times. V and J are TRBV7-9 and TRBJ2-4; D is unresolved. CDR1 is SEHNR, CDR2 FQNEAQ, per germline (reference sequence). There are 18 residues in the CDR3. V was clipped by 3 bases and J by 0 bases, with 18 bases between them. This CDR3 reads CASSFLRMRDPAKNIQYF. The CDR3 DNA follows: TGTGCCAGCAGCTTCCTGCGGATGAGAGACCCAGCCAAAAACATTCAGTACTTC.

This clonotype was found many times. The chain combines TRBV12-3 or TRBV12-4 with TRBJ1-5, with D tentatively TRBD1 (6 bases). Trimming stripped 4 bases from V and 6 bases from J, with 16 bases between. CDR3 size: 15 residues. This CDR3 is CASSSQTGRGQPQHF. The CDR3 DNA reads as TGTGCCAGCAGTTCGCAGACAGGCCGGGGTCAGCCCCAGCATTTT.

This clonotype has a count of ten or more. The genes are TRBV7-2 and TRBJ2-2, with unresolved D. With 5 bases removed from V and 8 bases from J, the gap between germline ends came to 9 bases. Germline-derived CDR1 and CDR2 are SGHTA and FQGNSA. The CDR3 runs 12 residues. CDR3 amino acids: CASSPVFGELFF. CDR3 nucleotides: TGTGCCAGCAGCCCCGTGTTTGGGGAGCTGTTTTTT.

There are a few counts of this clonotype. The chain has TRBV4-2 and TRBJ1-2, with a possible D match to TRBD1 (5 bases). This CDR3 region has 15 residues. The V end was cut by 5 bases, the J end by 10 bases, with 23 bases between. Germline CDR1 LGHNA, CDR2 YNFKEQ. The CDR3 protein is CASSSGPNAPEDYTF. CDR3 bases: TGTGCCAGCAGCTCGGGACCAAATGCGCCTGAAGACTACACCTTC.

This clonotype has ten or more counts. V usage is TRBV2 and J usage is TRBJ1-1; D ambiguous. Germline V gives CDR1 SNHLY, CDR2 FYNNEI. The CDR3 contains 13 residues. Trimming left V 7 bases short and J 6 bases short, with 15 bases between. Written as DNA, the CDR3 is TGTGCCAGCATGTATGGGGTCGTCCCTGAAGCTTTCTTT. It translates to CASMYGVVPEAFF.

Ten or more counts support this clonotype. This rearrangement joins TRBV7-2 to TRBJ1-4; TRBD1 agrees at 9 bases. The CDR3 is 14 residues long. V dropped 3 bases and J dropped 12; count of bases not matched to a gene: 8. In germline, CDR1 is SGHTA, CDR2 FQGNSA. The CDR3 spells CASSFVKGQGELFF. CDR3 nucleotide sequence: TGTGCCAGCAGCTTCGTAAAGGGACAGGGAGAACTGTTTTTT.

CDR3 nucleotide sequence: TGTGCCAGCAGCCAAGATTCGCGGGGGGCCTACGAGCAGTACTTC. This translates into CASSQDSRGAYEQYF. The rearrangement uses TRBV3-1 and TRBJ2-7, with 8 nucleotides matching TRBD2. From germline, CDR1 is LGHDT and CDR2 YNNKEL (reference sequence). The CDR3 has 15 amino acids. J was trimmed by 2 bases and V by 0 bases; bases with no gene match: 3.

Many counts were recorded for this clonotype. The V gene is TRBV19, the J gene TRBJ2-5; D gene uncertain. The CDR3 spans 15 residues. CDR1 LNHDA and CDR2 SQIVND come from the germline V gene (reference sequence). V was pared by 1 base and J by 1 base, with 10 bases between. Here the CDR3 reads CASSIGGPAQETQYF. The CDR3 DNA follows: TGTGCCAGTAGTATAGGTGGTCCGGCCCAAGAGACCCAGTACTTC.

This clonotype was counted a few times. The chain recombines TRBV9 with TRBJ1-2; D gene uncertain. The CDR3 spans 16 residues. Germline CDR1 and CDR2: SGDLS and YYNGEE. V lost 0 bases and J 0 bases, leaving 12 bases between the germline ends. CDR3 amino acids: CASSVEDRLANYGYTF. CDR3 bases: TGTGCCAGCAGCGTAGAGGACCGCCTCGCTAACTATGGCTACACCTTC.

This clonotype was observed at least ten times. V is TRBV7-9 and J is TRBJ1-2; weak D call: TRBD1 (5 bases). The CDR3 has 15 residues. V was pared by 6 bases and J by 6 bases, with 20 bases between. The germline V gene has CDR1 SEHNR and CDR2 FQNEAQ (reference sequence). This CDR3 is CASSPARREWDGYTF. CDR3 bases: TGTGCCAGCAGTCCCGCCCGCAGGGAGTGGGATGGCTACACCTTC.